This TCR beta chain came from a study of blood T cell repertoires in COVID-19. Study as a whole: The cDNA or gDNA used as material had been derived from T cells, B-cell-depleted T cells, or PBMCs.

This clone turned up a few times. Using immunoSEQ multiplex PCR, the repertoire was profiled, and TCRdb retains in-frame clones only, with some absent. The sample yields tens of thousands of clones, around 90% seen once. The CDR3 is made up of 12 amino acids. The germline gives CDR1 GTSNPN, CDR2 SVGIG (reference sequence). Trimming shortened V by 5 bases and J by 3 bases, and 8 bases separated the two germline ends. The J gene is TRBJ1-5, the V gene TRBV30, with unresolved D. The sequence was collected from a man in his forties or fifties with COVID-19, enrolled during active disease. The specimen was peripheral blood. The CDR3: CAWGRYNQPQHF. The CDR3 nucleotides read TGTGCCTGGGGGAGGTACAATCAGCCCCAGCATTTT.